These 20 T cell receptor beta chains came from one sample sequenced in a study of vaccination effects on CD4 cells after COVID-19. Clones were sequenced by immunoSEQ multiplex PCR, and TCRdb holds only the in-frame ones, with some missing. The repertoire consists of about 41,000 clones, with more than 65% occurring once and the leading ten covering 2.9%. Their antigens remain unidentified. Under the ViraFEST assay, PBMC were stimulated with viral peptide pools so that antigen-specific CD4+ T cells expanded. Sequencing was performed afterwards. A roughly 10-day culture period preceded the isolation of CD4+ T cells. Recipients of the vaccine had no prior SARS-CoV-2 infection and negative nucleocapsid antibodies. The sequences come from CD4+ T cells from PBMCs cultured with HCoV-NL63 spike peptides, collected before COVID-19 vaccination. These receptors were collected from a human donor who received a COVID-19 vaccine.

The sample holds one count of this clone. The genes are TRBV4-1 and TRBJ1-5; 8 bases are shared with TRBD1. Germline V gene data show CDR1 as MGHRA and CDR2 as YSYEKL. The V gene end was trimmed by 0 bases and the J gene end by 6 bases; junction bases not matched to a gene: 7. The CDR3 length is 16 residues. CDR3 sequence (DNA): TGCGCCAGCAGCCAAGATGGAGCAGGGGGCACTCAGCCCCAGCATTTT. Protein product: CASSQDGAGGTQPQHF.

The chain couples TRBV19 to TRBJ1-5; D gene uncertain. Per the germline V gene, CDR1 is LNHDA and CDR2 is SQIVND (reference sequence). V was clipped by 1 base and J by 5 bases, with 6 bases between them. This CDR3 spans 13 amino acids. CDR3 sequence (DNA): TGTGCCAGTAGTATAGCTCAGTATCAGCCCCAGCATTTT. Its protein product is CASSIAQYQPQHF. Together with reference TRBV19 and TRBJ1-5, the CDR3 gives the full variable domain: DGGITQSPKYLFRKEGQNVTLSCEQNLNHDAMYWYRQDPGQGLRLIYYSQIVNDFQKGDIAEGYSVSREKKESFPLTVTSAQKNPTAFYLCASSIAQYQPQHFGDGTRLSIL.

This chain uses TRBV13 with TRBJ1-3; no definite D call. CDR3 length equals 15 residues. V was pared by 4 bases and J by 0 bases, with 10 bases between. The germline gives CDR1 PRHDT, CDR2 FYEKMQ (reference sequence). The CDR3 sequence: CASSSRPSSGNTIYF. For the CDR3, the DNA is TGTGCCAGCAGCTCGCGACCGTCCTCTGGAAACACCATATATTTT. The entire variable domain, with the rest obtained from reference TRBV13 and TRBJ1-3, is as follows: AAGVIQSPRHLIKEKRETATLKCYPIPRHDTVYWYQQGPGQDPQFLISFYEKMQSDKGSIPDRFSAQQFSDYHSELNMSSLELGDSALYFCASSSRPSSGNTIYFGEGSWLTVV.

The rearrangement joins TRBV5-1 to TRBJ2-7, with TRBD1 matching 8 bases. CDR3 length equals 14 residues. V lost 4 bases and J lost 5; bases outside the gene matches: 8. From germline, CDR1 is SGHRS and CDR2 YFSETQ. The DNA of the CDR3 is TGCGCCAGCAGCCTGGGTCCAGGGGGCAACGAGCAGTACGTC. This codes for CASSLGPGGNEQYV.

The rearrangement joins TRBV24-1 to TRBJ2-2, with TRBD1 matching over 8 bases. This CDR3 is 17 amino acids long. Germline V CDR1 and CDR2: KGHDR, SFDVKD. With V trimmed by 1 base and J by 2 bases, 5 bases remained unmatched. CDR3 in amino acids: CATSDLPGQGNTGELFF. The CDR3 nucleotides are TGTGCCACCAGTGATTTACCCGGACAGGGTAACACCGGGGAGCTGTTTTTT.

This sequence joins TRBV6-1 and TRBJ1-2; 9 bases agree with TRBD1. The germline V gene has CDR1 MNHNS and CDR2 SASEGT. This CDR3 spans 12 amino acids. Trimming removed 6 bases from V and 8 bases from J; junction bases left unmatched: 4. CDR3 sequence reads: CASRQGASGYTF. The CDR3 nucleotides read TGTGCCAGCAGACAGGGGGCATCCGGCTACACCTTC.

This clone was counted between two and nine times. The chain carries TRBV27 and TRBJ2-1; weak D call: TRBD2 (5 bases). CDR1 and CDR2 (germline): MNHEY, SMNVEV (reference sequence). The CDR3 has 12 residues. CDR3 in amino acids: CAIGRTYNEQFF. CDR3 coding DNA: TGTGCGATAGGGCGGACTTACAATGAGCAGTTCTTC.

The chain carries TRBV10-2 and TRBJ2-7; D uncertain. Germline CDR1 is WSHSY and CDR2 is SAAADI. The CDR3 extends over 12 amino acids. Trimming took off 6 bases at V and 2 bases at J, with 8 bases between the two ends. The CDR3 nucleotides read TGCGCCAGCAGCCCACAGCCCTACGAGCAGTACGTC. It yields the protein CASSPQPYEQYV.

J is TRBJ2-7 and V is TRBV3-1 (or the pseudogene TRBV3-2); D remains unclear. Germline lookup yields CDR1 LGHDT and CDR2 YNNKEL (reference sequence). The CDR3 totals 14 residues. V was shortened by 0 bases and J by 2 bases, with 8 bases between the two germline ends. The CDR3 DNA reads as TGTGCCAGCAGCCAAGAGGAGTTACCCTACGAGCAGTACGTC. Protein: CASSQEELPYEQYV.

V is TRBV29-1 and J is TRBJ2-3, with D possibly being TRBD1 (6 bases). The CDR3 sequence is 13 residues long. Trimming pared 5 bases from V and 5 bases from J, leaving 14 bases between. The germline gives CDR1 SQVTM, CDR2 ANQGSEA. CDR3 residues: CSVRKGVGDTQYF. The CDR3, as DNA: TGCAGCGTTCGGAAGGGGGTCGGAGATACGCAGTATTTT.

V and J are TRBV10-3 and TRBJ1-1; TRBD1 matches 9 bases. V was clipped by 6 bases and J by 1 base; unmatched bases: 3. The germline CDR1 and CDR2 sequences are ENHRY and SYGVKD. This CDR3 contains 14 residues. In nucleotides, the CDR3 is TGTGCCATCAGCGACAGGGGGGGGAACACTGAAGCTTTCTTT. The encoded protein is CAISDRGGNTEAFF.

Here the CDR3 DNA reads TGTGCCAGCAGCCAAGATCCCGGGACTAGCGGGGGGCGTTTCAATGAGCAGTTCTTC. This codes for CASSQDPGTSGGRFNEQFF. The rearrangement uses TRBV14 and TRBJ2-1, with 15 bases fitting TRBD2. The germline CDR1 and CDR2 sequences are SGHDN and FVKESK. J was trimmed by 6 bases and V by 0 bases; bases with no gene match: 9. The CDR3 loop spans 19 amino acids.

The genes are TRBV6-6 and TRBJ2-7, with TRBD2 as a possible D gene (6 bases). This CDR3 has 14 amino acids. V lost 6 bases and J lost 4, with 16 bases in between. Per germline, CDR1 MNHNY and CDR2 SVGAGI (reference sequence). The CDR3 loop is CASSVAGGGYEQYV. CDR3 DNA: TGTGCCAGCAGCGTCGCAGGCGGAGGGTACGAGCAGTACGTC.

The V call is TRBV5-1, the J call TRBJ2-7; 10 nucleotides match TRBD1. The CDR3 length is 16 residues. In germline, CDR1 is SGHRS, CDR2 YFSETQ. V trimming: 3 bases; J trimming: 3 bases; junction bases outside the gene matches: 9. CDR3 DNA sequence: TGCGCCAGCAGCTGCACCGGGACAGGGGAATTCTACGAGCAGTACGTC. Protein sequence: CASSCTGTGEFYEQYV.

The sample holds a few counts of this clone. The rearrangement links TRBV28 to TRBJ1-3; 8 bases fit TRBD1. The CDR3 has 15 amino acids. Per germline, CDR1 MDHEN and CDR2 SYDVKM. J was trimmed by 4 bases and V by 6 bases; bases with no gene match: 8. CDR3 loop: CASSPDRGEGNTIYF. As DNA, the CDR3 is TGTGCCAGCAGCCCCGACAGGGGAGAAGGAAACACCATATATTTT. Full variable domain (rest looked up from reference TRBV28 and TRBJ1-3): DVKVTQSSRYLVKRTGEKVFLECVQDMDHENMFWYRQDPGLGLRLIYFSYDVKMKEKGDIPEGYSVSREKKERFSLILESASTNQTSMYLCASSPDRGEGNTIYFGEGSWLTVV.

The V and J genes are TRBV19 and TRBJ2-3, with TRBD2 as a possible D gene (7 bases). CDR3 length equals 16 residues. Trimming shortened V by 11 bases and J by 2 bases, and 23 bases separated the two germline ends. Germline CDR1 is LNHDA and CDR2 is SQIVND (reference sequence). The CDR3 region is CAGFLGGQGNTDTQYF. The CDR3 DNA sequence: TGTGCCGGGTTCCTCGGGGGGCAGGGAAACACAGATACGCAGTATTTT.

Remarks on this clone: One end of the junction does not line up with germline, which may come from a read error. The rearrangement uses TRBV5-6 and TRBJ2-1; D unclear. This CDR3 has 11 residues. Germline CDR1 is SGHDT and CDR2 is YYEEEE. The CDR3 spells CASSVYDEQFF. The CDR3 region has the DNA TGTGCCAGCAGCGTCTACGATGAGCAGTTCTTC. Complete variable domain (other parts from reference TRBV5-6 and TRBJ2-1): DAGVTQSPTHLIKTRGQQVTLRCSPKSGHDTVSWYQQALGQGPQFIFQYYEEEERQRGNFPDRFSGHQFPNYSSELNVNALLLGDSALYLCASSVYDEQFFGPGTRLTVL.

The V and J genes are TRBV6-5 and TRBJ2-4; the D gene is possibly TRBD1 (6 bases). With 6 bases removed from V and 1 base from J, the gap between germline ends came to 10 bases. The CDR3 spans 14 residues. Germline-derived CDR1 and CDR2 are MNHEY and SVGAGI. CDR3 DNA sequence: TGTGCCAGCAGCGCCGACAGGGCCAAAAACATTCAGTACTTC. This translates into CASSADRAKNIQYF.

This rearrangement joins TRBV11-2 to TRBJ2-3, with 7 bases lining up with TRBD2. The V gene end was trimmed by 5 bases and the J gene end by 0 bases; junction bases not matched to a gene: 14. The germline gives CDR1 SGHAT, CDR2 FQNNGV. CDR3 length equals 18 residues. This chain's CDR3 is CASSPRGLAAVSTDTQYF. As DNA, the CDR3 is TGTGCCAGCAGCCCCAGAGGTCTAGCGGCTGTTAGCACAGATACGCAGTATTTT.

The chain is built from TRBV10-3 and TRBJ1-5; D unresolved. The CDR3 loop spans 14 amino acids. The V gene lost 2 bases and the J gene lost 3 bases, with 8 bases spanning the gap. The germline CDR1 and CDR2 sequences are ENHRY and SYGVKD. The CDR3 reads CAISERTDNQPQHF. In DNA, the CDR3 is TGTGCCATCAGTGAGAGGACGGACAATCAGCCCCAGCATTTT.